These 21 T cell receptor beta chains were all obtained from the same sample, sequenced in a study of identical twins (dated by TCRdb to between 2015 and 2016). Receptor libraries were prepared by 5' RACE. The sequencer listed for this sample is Illumina HiSeq 2000. TCRdb trimmed the raw reads at Q25, called clones with MiXCR and kept productive beta chains. Every distinct CDR3 protein forms one entry, paired with its most common genes and DNA. A total of 300,000 to 400,000 distinct CDR3 sequences appear in this sample, approximately 9.1% of them only once. The ten largest account for roughly 9% of the sample. The sequenced sample was naive T cells sorted from blood. The cell subset or site label here, explained by the study, means: cells isolated with a human naive T-cell isolation kit. These TCRs come from a woman between 50 and 59 years old in good health.

This chain uses TRBV15 with TRBJ2-1; 7 positions agree with TRBD2. V gave up 0 bases and J gave up 9 bases; unmatched junction bases: 11. This CDR3 region has 16 residues. CDR1 and CDR2 (germline): LNHNV, YYDKDF (reference sequence). The CDR3 here is CATSRELAGVGSEQFF. DNA for the CDR3: TGTGCCACCAGCAGAGAATTGGCGGGAGTGGGTAGTGAGCAGTTCTTC.

This clonotype came up a few times. The chain carries TRBV27 and TRBJ2-7; D is unclear. The length of the CDR3 is 14 residues. Germline loops: CDR1 MNHEY, CDR2 SMNVEV (reference sequence). V was clipped by 8 bases and J by 7 bases, with 21 bases between them. The CDR3 nucleotides read TGTGCCAGCGGTATCTTCCCTGTTCCGTGGGAGCAGTACTTC. This translates into CASGIFPVPWEQYF.

V usage is TRBV10-3 and J usage is TRBJ2-4; D ambiguous. The CDR3 is 12 amino acids. CDR1 is ENHRY and CDR2 is SYGVKD in the germline V gene. Between the trimmed V and J ends, which lost 2 bases and 5 bases, there was a span of 4 bases. The CDR3, as DNA: TGTGCCATCAGTGAGGAGGAAAACATTCAGTACTTC. This codes for CAISEEENIQYF.

This clonotype was detected only a few times. The chain links TRBV12-3 or TRBV12-4 to TRBJ2-2; a possible D gene is TRBD2 (6 bases). V was shortened by 9 bases and J by 5 bases, with 22 bases between the two germline ends. This CDR3 comprises 16 residues. The DNA of the CDR3 is TGTGCCAGTTCCTCTTTGTCGGGCGGGGATACCGGGGAGCTGTTTTTT. The encoded protein is CASSSLSGGDTGELFF.

The chain links TRBV6-1 to TRBJ2-1; 11 bases agree with TRBD2. This CDR3 is built from 20 residues. J lost 6 bases, V lost 4 bases, and 20 bases had no gene match. Germline V gene data show CDR1 as MNHNS and CDR2 as SASEGT. The CDR3 region is CASSGRDRDSGRALRNEQFF. CDR3 nucleotide sequence: TGTGCCAGCAGTGGCCGGGACAGGGATAGCGGGAGGGCCCTCCGCAATGAGCAGTTCTTC.

The chain has TRBV11-3 and TRBJ2-2, with 14 positions matching TRBD2. The germline V gene has CDR1 SGHNT and CDR2 YENEEA. J was trimmed by 4 bases and V by 3 bases; bases with no gene match: 1. The CDR3 consists of 16 residues. The CDR3 sequence is CASSFGLAGGTGELFF. The DNA for the CDR3 is TGTGCCAGCAGCTTCGGACTAGCGGGAGGCACCGGGGAGCTGTTTTTT.

This clonotype was detected ten times or more. V gene TRBV20-1 combines with J gene TRBJ1-2, with a possible D match to TRBD1 (5 bases). Looked up from germline, CDR1 is DFQATT and CDR2 is SNEGSKA (reference sequence). The CDR3 consists of 13 residues. V was pared by 7 bases and J by 6 bases, with 18 bases between. The CDR3 here is CSGPGDKGDGYTF. DNA for the CDR3: TGCAGTGGGCCGGGCGATAAAGGGGATGGCTACACCTTC.

This clonotype turned up a few times. The J gene is TRBJ1-4, the V gene TRBV10-3; the D gene is possibly TRBD1 (5 bases). Germline loops: CDR1 ENHRY, CDR2 SYGVKD. V lost 10 bases to trimming and J lost 5 bases, with 14 bases between them. The CDR3 covers 13 residues. The CDR3 coding sequence is TGTGCCACCGGGACGGAGGGGAATGAAAAACTGTTTTTT. Translating gives CATGTEGNEKLFF.

The sample holds many counts of this clonotype. The chain links TRBV20-1 to TRBJ2-1, with 9 positions matching TRBD2. V lost 4 bases to trimming and J lost 4 bases; unmatched junction nucleotides: 8. CDR1 DFQATT and CDR2 SNEGSKA come from the germline V gene (reference sequence). This CDR3 has 15 amino acids. DNA for the CDR3: TGCAGTGCTATCAAGACTAGCGGCGCATACAATGAGCAGTTCTTC. Translation: CSAIKTSGAYNEQFF.

This clonotype was observed at least ten times. The CDR3 coding sequence is TGTGCCAGCAGCTCGGGGTCAATAACTAACTATGGCTACACCTTC. Translation: CASSSGSITNYGYTF. This chain uses TRBV5-6 with TRBJ1-2; no clear D gene. The germline CDR1 and CDR2 sequences are SGHDT and YYEEEE. The CDR3 extends over 15 amino acids. The V gene lost 3 bases and the J gene lost 0 bases, with 12 bases spanning the gap.

Here the CDR3 reads CASSNLIGTSGNGEQETQYF. CDR3 DNA: TGTGCCAGCAGCAACCTGATCGGGACTAGCGGGAACGGAGAACAAGAGACCCAGTACTTC. The V and J genes are TRBV28 and TRBJ2-5; 13 bases are a match to TRBD2. Germline CDR1 reads MDHEN; CDR2 reads SYDVKM. Trimming at V came to 6 bases and at J to 2 bases, leaving 18 bases not matched to a gene. The length of the CDR3 is 20 residues. Together with reference TRBV28 and TRBJ2-5, the CDR3 gives the full variable domain: DVKVTQSSRYLVKRTGEKVFLECVQDMDHENMFWYRQDPGLGLRLIYFSYDVKMKEKGDIPEGYSVSREKKERFSLILESASTNQTSMYLCASSNLIGTSGNGEQETQYFGPGTRLLVL.

The V gene is TRBV29-1, the J gene TRBJ1-2; the D gene is possibly TRBD1 (5 bases). This CDR3 contains 12 residues. Germline V gene sequence: CDR1 SQVTM, CDR2 ANQGSEA. With 4 bases removed from V and 8 bases from J, the gap between germline ends came to 14 bases. The CDR3 nucleotides read TGCAGCGTTGCAACAGGCCATGGGGGCTACACCTTC. Encoded protein: CSVATGHGGYTF.

This clonotype has more than one count but fewer than ten. The CDR3 is CASSTERSTDTQYF. In DNA form, the CDR3 reads TGTGCCAGCAGTACCGAGCGGAGCACAGATACGCAGTATTTT. The V and J genes are TRBV2 and TRBJ2-3, with D perhaps TRBD2 (5 bases). V was pared by 5 bases and J by 0 bases, with 9 bases between. The V gene's germline CDR1 is SNHLY and CDR2 FYNNEI. This CDR3 is 14 amino acids long.

This clonotype was counted ten times or more. The chain is built from TRBV7-2 and TRBJ2-3, with 8 bases lining up with TRBD2. Trimming removed 5 bases from V and 7 bases from J; junction bases left unmatched: 5. Germline CDR1 and CDR2: SGHTA and FQGNSA. The CDR3 has 13 amino acids. The CDR3 DNA follows: TGTGCCAGCAGCCCAGCGGGAGCAAATACGCAGTATTTT. Translated, it gives CASSPAGANTQYF.

This chain connects TRBV5-1 to TRBJ1-5; D remains ambiguous. Trimming took off 0 bases at V and 0 bases at J, with 7 bases between the two ends. Germline values: CDR1 SGHRS, CDR2 YFSETQ. The CDR3 consists of 15 residues. CDR3 amino acids: CASSLDSYSNQPQHF. CDR3 nucleotides: TGCGCCAGCAGCTTGGACAGCTATAGCAATCAGCCCCAGCATTTT.

The V and J genes are TRBV20-1 and TRBJ2-1, with 7 nucleotides matching TRBD2. Germline CDR1 reads DFQATT; CDR2 reads SNEGSKA (reference sequence). The V segment lost 0 bases and the J segment 0 bases; nucleotides outside the gene matches: 14. The CDR3 spans 19 residues. CDR3 DNA: TGCAGTGCTAGAGATGGCCTAGCGGACCTAATTAGCTCCTACAATGAGCAGTTCTTC. Translating gives CSARDGLADLISSYNEQFF.

The chain employs TRBV5-1 and TRBJ2-1, with no clear D. V lost 0 bases, J lost 9 bases, and 7 bases lay in between. Germline CDR1 and CDR2: SGHRS and YFSETQ. The CDR3 extends over 12 amino acids. The CDR3 DNA reads as TGCGCCAGCAGCTTGGACAGATCTGAGCAGTTCTTC. It translates to CASSLDRSEQFF.

V usage is TRBV5-1 and J usage is TRBJ2-6; the D gene is possibly TRBD1 (5 bases). The CDR3 totals 18 residues. Germline CDR1 SGHRS, CDR2 YFSETQ. V was shortened by 4 bases and J by 2 bases, with 19 bases between the two germline ends. The CDR3 is CASSIFHGQGPGANVLTF. The DNA of the CDR3 is TGCGCCAGCAGCATATTCCATGGACAAGGGCCTGGGGCCAACGTCCTGACTTTC. Supplemented by reference TRBV5-1 and TRBJ2-6, the full variable domain reads KAGVTQTPRYLIKTRGQQVTLSCSPISGHRSVSWYQQTPGQGLQFLFEYFSETQRNKGNFPGRFSGRQFSNSRSEMNVSTLELGDSALYLCASSIFHGQGPGANVLTFGAGSRLTVL.

The sample holds a few counts of this clonotype. The J gene is TRBJ2-5, the V gene TRBV20-1; 11 positions agree with TRBD2. The CDR3 length is 14 residues. Germline V gene lookup returns CDR1 DFQATT and CDR2 SNEGSKA (reference sequence). J was trimmed by 4 bases and V by 5 bases; bases with no gene match: 6. The CDR3 here is CSALAGGPGETQYF. CDR3 sequence (DNA): TGCAGTGCTTTAGCGGGAGGGCCAGGAGAGACCCAGTACTTC.

The gene calls are TRBV7-9 and TRBJ1-1; D is unclear. The CDR3 spans 14 residues. Germline loops: CDR1 SEHNR, CDR2 FQNEAQ (reference sequence). Deletions cut 5 bases from V and 7 bases from J, with 17 bases between. DNA of the CDR3: TGTGCCAGCAGCCCTGGGTCTAGTTTTGATGAAGCTTTCTTT. Its translation: CASSPGSSFDEAFF.

This clonotype has ten or more counts. The chain is built from TRBV7-2 and TRBJ2-1, with 7 positions matching TRBD2. The germline CDR1 and CDR2 sequences are SGHTA and FQGNSA. This CDR3 comprises 15 residues. J gave up 0 bases and V 5 bases, and 4 bases lay outside the gene matches. This CDR3 is CASSASGGSYNEQFF. In nucleotides, the CDR3 is TGTGCCAGCAGCGCCTCGGGAGGCTCCTACAATGAGCAGTTCTTC. Filled out from reference TRBV7-2 and TRBJ2-1, the complete variable domain reads GAGVSQSPSNKVTEKGKDVELRCDPISGHTALYWYRQSLGQGLEFLIYFQGNSAPDKSGLPSDRFSAERTGGSVSTLTIQRTQQEDSAVYLCASSASGGSYNEQFFGPGTRLTVL.